These T cell receptor beta chains were read from a single sample in a study of OX40 agonist ivuxolimab in advanced cancers. Here immunoSEQ multiplex PCR was the method, and the copy in TCRdb shows in-frame clones only, minus some. Here the sample spans 68,000 or so clones, 75% to 90% being singletons. Sequencing was performed on CD4+ or CD8+ T cells sorted from blood, taken in a trial of the OX40 agonist ivuxolimab. Source of these receptors: an adult with an advanced solid tumor such as melanoma, head and neck, liver or kidney cancer. The CDR3 runs from the conserved cysteine through the conserved F or W. The size field is filled for only some rows; it gives once, few, many or a size class.

V gene: TRBV5-4; CDR3 length: 14; clone size: once; J gene: TRBJ2-2; CDR3 protein: CASSGGLITGELFF
V gene: TRBV7-3; CDR3 length: 14; clone size: NA; J gene: TRBJ1-6; CDR3 protein: CASSLRGFDSPLHF
V gene: TRBV7-8; CDR3 length: 13; clone size: NA; J gene: TRBJ2-7; CDR3 protein: CASSLTGNGEQYF
V gene: TRBV7-3; CDR3 length: 14; clone size: NA; J gene: TRBJ2-7; CDR3 protein: CASSFSTGTYEQYF
V gene: TRBV5-6; CDR3 length: 16; clone size: NA; J gene: TRBJ2-7; CDR3 protein: CASSTETGRKAPEQYF
V gene: TRBV7-3; CDR3 length: 14; clone size: NA; J gene: TRBJ1-1; CDR3 protein: CASSLKASNTEAFF
V gene: TRBV28; CDR3 length: 14; clone size: NA; J gene: NA; CDR3 protein: CASSPPGVSYEQYF
V gene: TRBV7-3; CDR3 length: 13; clone size: NA; J gene: TRBJ1-5; CDR3 protein: CASSLTGDQPQHF
V gene: TRBV7-9; CDR3 length: 14; clone size: NA; J gene: TRBJ1-3; CDR3 protein: CASSLGNSGNTIYF
V gene: TRBV29-1; CDR3 length: 14; clone size: NA; J gene: TRBJ2-7; CDR3 protein: CSAGKDQSSYEQYF
V gene: TRBV7-9; CDR3 length: 15; clone size: NA; J gene: TRBJ2-7; CDR3 protein: CASSPARAGGHEQYF
V gene: TRBV7-2; CDR3 length: 13; clone size: NA; J gene: TRBJ2-1; CDR3 protein: CASSLITYNEQFF
V gene: TRBV19; CDR3 length: 13; clone size: NA; J gene: TRBJ1-2; CDR3 protein: CASRMDLNYGYTF
V gene: TRBV7-2; CDR3 length: 15; clone size: NA; J gene: TRBJ2-5; CDR3 protein: CASSSVTGPQETQYF
V gene: TRBV19; CDR3 length: 14; clone size: NA; J gene: TRBJ1-1; CDR3 protein: CASSTALGGAEAFF
V gene: TRBV7-9; CDR3 length: 12; clone size: NA; J gene: TRBJ1-1; CDR3 protein: CASTRGSEDAFF
V gene: TRBV7-9; CDR3 length: 15; clone size: NA; J gene: TRBJ1-1; CDR3 protein: CASSPRTGRNTEAFF
V gene: TRBV19; CDR3 length: 15; clone size: NA; J gene: TRBJ1-2; CDR3 protein: CASSIPLKASSGYTF
V gene: TRBV10-3; CDR3 length: 13; clone size: once; J gene: TRBJ2-1; CDR3 protein: CAISESTPNEQFF
V gene: TRBV30; CDR3 length: 16; clone size: NA; J gene: TRBJ2-2; CDR3 protein: CAWSPSGTGNTGELFF
V gene: TRBV6-5; CDR3 length: 15; clone size: NA; J gene: TRBJ1-3; CDR3 protein: CASSKDGPLRNTIYF
V gene: TRBV4-3; CDR3 length: 13; clone size: NA; J gene: TRBJ2-6; CDR3 protein: CASSPAGANVLTF
V gene: TRBV11-3; CDR3 length: 15; clone size: NA; J gene: TRBJ2-7; CDR3 protein: CASSFASGGRFEQYF
V gene: TRBV6-6; CDR3 length: 12; clone size: few; J gene: TRBJ2-1; CDR3 protein: CASSQQGVEQFF
V gene: TRBV5-1; CDR3 length: 14; clone size: NA; J gene: TRBJ2-6; CDR3 protein: CASSLGSGANVLTF
V gene: TRBV29-1; CDR3 length: 12; clone size: NA; J gene: NA; CDR3 protein: CSAAGSSYEQYF
V gene: TRBV14; CDR3 length: 18; clone size: NA; J gene: TRBJ1-1; CDR3 protein: CASSPYIDRRVLNTEAFF
V gene: TRBV6-5; CDR3 length: 14; clone size: once; J gene: TRBJ1-1; CDR3 protein: CASSSGQGRTEAFF
V gene: TRBV5-4; CDR3 length: 12; clone size: NA; J gene: TRBJ1-2; CDR3 protein: CASSADSYGYTF
V gene: TRBV9; CDR3 length: 14; clone size: NA; J gene: TRBJ2-1; CDR3 protein: CASSVAPGWNEQFF
V gene: TRBV5-1; CDR3 length: 14; clone size: NA; J gene: TRBJ1-5; CDR3 protein: CASSPGTGDQPQHF
V gene: TRBV19; CDR3 length: 14; clone size: NA; J gene: TRBJ1-2; CDR3 protein: CASSIAGLNYGYTF
V gene: TRBV30; CDR3 length: 11; clone size: once; J gene: TRBJ2-1; CDR3 protein: CAWSVRNEQFF
V gene: TRBV7-9; CDR3 length: 14; clone size: once; J gene: TRBJ2-7; CDR3 protein: CASSSVRGRNEQYF
V gene: TRBV28; CDR3 length: 13; clone size: few; J gene: TRBJ1-5; CDR3 protein: CASRENSNQPQHF
V gene: TRBV6-5; CDR3 length: 15; clone size: NA; J gene: TRBJ2-3; CDR3 protein: CASSYSAGAANTQYF
V gene: TRBV21-1; CDR3 length: 14; clone size: once; J gene: TRBJ2-3; CDR3 protein: CASGRVSNADTQYF
V gene: TRBV7-8; CDR3 length: 11; clone size: NA; J gene: TRBJ2-1; CDR3 protein: CASSLVNEQFF
V gene: TRBV5-1; CDR3 length: 13; clone size: NA; J gene: TRBJ1-1; CDR3 protein: CASSYTEGTEAFF
V gene: TRBV28; CDR3 length: 13; clone size: NA; J gene: TRBJ1-2; CDR3 protein: CASIKTGPYGYTF
V gene: TRBV18; CDR3 length: 18; clone size: NA; J gene: TRBJ2-3; CDR3 protein: CASSPPGQEIYGTDTQYF
V gene: TRBV7-2; CDR3 length: 13; clone size: NA; J gene: TRBJ2-2; CDR3 protein: CASSWWRTGELFF
V gene: TRBV19; CDR3 length: 14; clone size: NA; J gene: TRBJ1-1; CDR3 protein: CASSINGRNTEAFF
V gene: TRBV11-3; CDR3 length: 15; clone size: once; J gene: TRBJ2-7; CDR3 protein: CASSFGQGAFYEQYF
V gene: TRBV7-6; CDR3 length: 15; clone size: NA; J gene: TRBJ2-2; CDR3 protein: CASSPGLTGTQELFF
V gene: TRBV27; CDR3 length: 13; clone size: medium-sized; J gene: TRBJ2-2; CDR3 protein: CAGRRGSTGELFF
V gene: TRBV7-9; CDR3 length: 14; clone size: once; J gene: TRBJ1-4; CDR3 protein: CASTSRGVEEKLFF
V gene: TRBV9; CDR3 length: 14; clone size: NA; J gene: TRBJ2-1; CDR3 protein: CASSEGQGVREQFF
V gene: TRBV19; CDR3 length: 14; clone size: once; J gene: TRBJ1-4; CDR3 protein: CASSLRDRDEKLFF
V gene: TRBV19; CDR3 length: 13; clone size: NA; J gene: TRBJ2-1; CDR3 protein: CASSGSGGKEQFF
V gene: TRBV18; CDR3 length: 15; clone size: NA; J gene: TRBJ2-3; CDR3 protein: CASSSGLAGLDTQYF
V gene: TRBV9; CDR3 length: 16; clone size: NA; J gene: TRBJ1-2; CDR3 protein: CASSPRSQPANYGYTF
V gene: TRBV18; CDR3 length: 14; clone size: NA; J gene: TRBJ2-7; CDR3 protein: CASSPSTGTYEQYF
V gene: TRBV18; CDR3 length: 20; clone size: NA; J gene: TRBJ2-4; CDR3 protein: CASSPYNIARTGLAKNIQYF
V gene: TRBV18; CDR3 length: 14; clone size: once; J gene: TRBJ2-5; CDR3 protein: CASSPGTNQETQYF
V gene: TRBV18; CDR3 length: 15; clone size: NA; J gene: TRBJ2-6; CDR3 protein: CASSGGDLGANVLTF